Below, 15 T cell receptor beta chains from the same sample are listed, as sequenced in a study of CD8+ T cells in alopecia areata. TCR sequencing used cDNA made by reverse transcription of extracted RNA. The data were produced by immunoSEQ multiplex PCR, yet TCRdb's version contains in-frame clones alone and is incomplete. The table includes some 240,000 clones, around 57% detected once. As for treatment: oral pan-JAK inhibitor, 5-10 mg twice daily. Source: CD4+ T cells sorted from blood, taken at week 4, from a patient treated with tofacitinib. These receptors came from a human donor with alopecia areata.

The rearrangement joins TRBV7-2 to TRBJ2-5; D unresolved. Trimming stripped 1 base from V and 0 bases from J, with 6 bases between. The length of the CDR3 is 14 residues. Germline V gene lookup returns CDR1 SGHTA and CDR2 FQGNSA. CDR3 in amino acids: CASSLDRYQETQYF. CDR3 coding DNA: TGTGCCAGCAGCTTAGACCGGTACCAAGAGACCCAGTACTTC.

V gene TRBV9 combines with J gene TRBJ2-5, with D perhaps TRBD2 (6 bases). V was clipped by 0 bases and J by 0 bases, with 9 bases between them. Germline assignment: CDR1 SGDLS and CDR2 YYNGEE. The CDR3 has 15 residues. CDR3 region: CASSVVSGDQETQYF. For the CDR3, the DNA is TGTGCCAGCAGCGTAGTGTCGGGGGACCAAGAGACCCAGTACTTC. The full variable domain, with the rest looked up from reference TRBV9 and TRBJ2-5, is DSGVTQTPKHLITATGQRVTLRCSPRSGDLSVYWYQQSLDQGLQFLIQYYNGEERAKGNILERFSAQQFPDLHSELNLSSLELGDSALYFCASSVVSGDQETQYFGPGTRLLVL.

The genes are TRBV30 and TRBJ1-2; D is undetermined. Per the germline V gene, CDR1 is GTSNPN and CDR2 is SVGIG (reference sequence). The CDR3 loop spans 13 amino acids. V lost 2 bases to trimming and J lost 8 bases, with 15 bases between them. The DNA for the CDR3 is TGTGCCTGGAGTACGCGGTGGGAAAGCGGCTACACCTTC. Protein product: CAWSTRWESGYTF.

In this sample, this clone turned up many times. The chain combines TRBV4-3 with TRBJ1-1; maybe TRBD1 (6 bases). V lost 6 bases and J lost 5, with 19 bases in between. This CDR3 region has 15 residues. Germline V gene lookup returns CDR1 LGHNA and CDR2 YSLEER. CDR3 loop: CASRRLSTGMTEAFF. In DNA, the CDR3 is TGCGCCAGCAGACGACTCTCGACAGGAATGACTGAAGCTTTCTTT.

This clone was seen just once. V usage is TRBV30 and J usage is TRBJ2-1; perhaps TRBD2 as D (7 bases). With 6 bases removed from V and 5 bases from J, the gap between germline ends came to 17 bases. Germline V gene data show CDR1 as GTSNPN and CDR2 as SVGIG (reference sequence). The CDR3 spans 14 residues. The chain's CDR3 is CACPTGAGDNEQFF. The CDR3 DNA reads TGTGCCTGCCCCACGGGGGCGGGGGACAATGAGCAGTTCTTC.

The rearrangement joins TRBV29-1 to TRBJ2-3; 8 positions agree with TRBD2. The CDR3 loop spans 17 amino acids. Trimming removed 5 bases from V and 2 bases from J; junction bases left unmatched: 15. CDR1 is SQVTM, CDR2 ANQGSEA, per germline. The CDR3 spells CSVTGGVGVGSTDTQYF. The CDR3 DNA is TGCAGCGTTACGGGAGGGGTTGGCGTTGGGTCCACAGATACGCAGTATTTT.

The chain has TRBV29-1 and TRBJ1-1, with D uncertain. The length of the CDR3 is 10 residues. Trimming stripped 5 bases from V and 8 bases from J, with 9 bases between. Germline V gives CDR1 SQVTM, CDR2 ANQGSEA. As DNA, the CDR3 is TGCAGCGTTCTTACAGAAGAAGCTTTCTTT. Residues: CSVLTEEAFF.

The chain joins TRBV15 to TRBJ2-5, with D maybe TRBD2 (7 bases). Germline assignment: CDR1 LNHNV and CDR2 YYDKDF (reference sequence). Deletions cut 8 bases from V and 3 bases from J, with 10 bases between. CDR3 size: 12 residues. The CDR3 spells CATEGGEETQYF. The CDR3 DNA is TGTGCCACCGAGGGGGGGGAAGAGACCCAGTACTTC.

The chain recombines TRBV30 with TRBJ2-7; possible D gene TRBD2, 5 bases. In germline, CDR1 is GTSNPN, CDR2 SVGIG (reference sequence). The germline V and J ends were trimmed by 5 bases and 7 bases, with 18 bases remaining between them. The length of the CDR3 is 13 residues. Here the CDR3 DNA reads TGTGCCTGGTCGCCGAGGGCCTCGGGTGAGCAGTACTTC. Protein product: CAWSPRASGEQYF.

The V gene is TRBV5-6, the J gene TRBJ1-5, with 7 nucleotides matching TRBD1. CDR3 length: 14 residues. V was pared by 3 bases and J by 5 bases, with 5 bases of the junction left unmatched. Germline V gene lookup returns CDR1 SGHDT and CDR2 YYEEEE. Written as DNA, the CDR3 is TGTGCCAGCAGCTCTACAGGGGTGGATCAGCCCCAGCATTTT. This translates into CASSSTGVDQPQHF.

V usage is TRBV5-6 and J usage is TRBJ2-2, with 8 bases identical to TRBD1. Germline V lookup: CDR1 SGHDT, CDR2 YYEEEE. The V segment lost 1 base and the J segment 5 bases; nucleotides outside the gene matches: 7. This CDR3 is 16 amino acids long. The CDR3 here is CASSLWQGAVTGELFF. The DNA for the CDR3 is TGTGCCAGCAGCTTGTGGCAGGGGGCTGTAACCGGGGAGCTGTTTTTT.

V and J are TRBV2 and TRBJ1-5, with a weak D call TRBD1 (5 bases). The CDR3 has 12 amino acids. Germline V gene lookup returns CDR1 SNHLY and CDR2 FYNNEI. With 7 bases removed from V and 2 bases from J, the gap between germline ends came to 6 bases. The CDR3 DNA follows: TGTGCCAGCACGGGGGGCAATCAGCCCCAGCATTTT. This gives the protein CASTGGNQPQHF.

This chain connects TRBV19 to TRBJ2-7; TRBD1 agrees at 7 bases. Losses at the gene ends were 5 bases for V and 5 bases for J; bases not matched to a gene: 9. The CDR3 contains 14 residues. Germline V lookup: CDR1 LNHDA, CDR2 SQIVND (reference sequence). The CDR3 nucleotides are TGTGCCAGTAGTCTCCGACAGGGAGCCGACGAGCAGTACTTC. It encodes CASSLRQGADEQYF.

This sequence joins TRBV30 and TRBJ1-6; 10 nucleotides align to TRBD1. Germline loops: CDR1 GTSNPN, CDR2 SVGIG (reference sequence). CDR3 length equals 15 residues. V dropped 2 bases and J dropped 10; count of bases not matched to a gene: 8. The CDR3 region is CAWSLTTGGDSPLHF. In nucleotides, the CDR3 is TGTGCCTGGAGTCTCACGACAGGGGGCGACTCACCCCTCCACTTT.

V usage is TRBV30 and J usage is TRBJ2-7; D might be TRBD1 or TRBD2, each matching 5 bases. V shed 3 bases and J shed 0 bases, with 12 bases lying between them. CDR1 is GTSNPN, CDR2 SVGIG, per germline (reference sequence). CDR3 length equals 14 residues. CDR3 nucleotides: TGTGCCTGGAGAGACCCGGGACGCTCCTACGAGCAGTACTTC. It translates to CAWRDPGRSYEQYF. The full variable domain, rest sourced from reference TRBV30 and TRBJ2-7, is SQTIHQWPATLVQPVGSPLSLECTVEGTSNPNLYWYRQAAGRGLQLLFYSVGIGQISSEVPQNLSASRPQDRQFILSSKKLLLSDSGFYLCAWRDPGRSYEQYFGPGTRLTVT.